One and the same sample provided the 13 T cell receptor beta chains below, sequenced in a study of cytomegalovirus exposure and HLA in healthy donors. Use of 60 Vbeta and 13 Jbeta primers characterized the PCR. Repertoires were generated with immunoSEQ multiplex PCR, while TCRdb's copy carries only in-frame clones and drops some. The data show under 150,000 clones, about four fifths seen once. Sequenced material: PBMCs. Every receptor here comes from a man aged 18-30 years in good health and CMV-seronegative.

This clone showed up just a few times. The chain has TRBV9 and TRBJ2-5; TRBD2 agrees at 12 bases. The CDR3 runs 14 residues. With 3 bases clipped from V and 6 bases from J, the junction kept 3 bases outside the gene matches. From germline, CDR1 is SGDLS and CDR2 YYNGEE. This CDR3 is CASSDTSGRKTQYF. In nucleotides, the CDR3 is TGTGCCAGCAGCGATACTAGCGGGAGGAAGACCCAGTACTTC. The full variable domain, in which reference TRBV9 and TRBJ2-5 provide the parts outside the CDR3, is DSGVTQTPKHLITATGQRVTLRCSPRSGDLSVYWYQQSLDQGLQFLIQYYNGEERAKGNILERFSAQQFPDLHSELNLSSLELGDSALYFCASSDTSGRKTQYFGPGTRLLVL.

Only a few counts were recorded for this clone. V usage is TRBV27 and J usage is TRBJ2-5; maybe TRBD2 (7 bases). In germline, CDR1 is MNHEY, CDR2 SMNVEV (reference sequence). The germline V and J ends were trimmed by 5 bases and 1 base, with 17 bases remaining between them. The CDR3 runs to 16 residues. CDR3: CASSRGSTGFQETQYF. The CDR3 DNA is TGTGCCAGCAGTCGCGGGAGCACAGGGTTCCAAGAGACCCAGTACTTC.

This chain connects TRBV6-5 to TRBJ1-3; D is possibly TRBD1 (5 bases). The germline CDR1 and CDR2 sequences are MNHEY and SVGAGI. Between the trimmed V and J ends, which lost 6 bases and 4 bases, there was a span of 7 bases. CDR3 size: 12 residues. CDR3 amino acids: CASRGPGNTIYF. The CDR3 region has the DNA TGTGCCAGCAGGGGGCCAGGAAACACCATATATTTT.

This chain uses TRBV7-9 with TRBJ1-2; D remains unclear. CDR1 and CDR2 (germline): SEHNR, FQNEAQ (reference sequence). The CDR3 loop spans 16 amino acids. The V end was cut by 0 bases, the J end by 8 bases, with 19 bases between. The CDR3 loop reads CASSLAGERERRGYTF. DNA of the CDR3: TGTGCCAGCAGCTTAGCGGGCGAAAGGGAGAGACGCGGCTACACCTTC.

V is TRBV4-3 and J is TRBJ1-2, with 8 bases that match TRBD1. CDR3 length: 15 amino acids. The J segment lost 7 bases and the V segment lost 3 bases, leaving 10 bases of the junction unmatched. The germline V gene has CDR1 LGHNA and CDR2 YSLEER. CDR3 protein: CASSQETGVSVGYTF. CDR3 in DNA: TGCGCCAGCAGCCAGGAGACAGGGGTATCGGTTGGCTACACCTTC.

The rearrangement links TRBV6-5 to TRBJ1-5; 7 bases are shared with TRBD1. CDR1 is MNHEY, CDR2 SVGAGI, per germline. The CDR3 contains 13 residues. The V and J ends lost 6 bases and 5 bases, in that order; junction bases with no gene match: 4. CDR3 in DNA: TGTGCCAGCAGGCAGGGGGTCGATCAGCCCCAGCATTTT. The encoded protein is CASRQGVDQPQHF.

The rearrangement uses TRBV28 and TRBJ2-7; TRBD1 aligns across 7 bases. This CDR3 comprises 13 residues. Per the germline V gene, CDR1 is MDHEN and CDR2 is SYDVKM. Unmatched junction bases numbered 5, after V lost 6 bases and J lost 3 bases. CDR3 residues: CASSSDRVYEQYF. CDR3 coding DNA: TGTGCCAGCAGCTCCGACAGGGTCTACGAGCAGTACTTC.

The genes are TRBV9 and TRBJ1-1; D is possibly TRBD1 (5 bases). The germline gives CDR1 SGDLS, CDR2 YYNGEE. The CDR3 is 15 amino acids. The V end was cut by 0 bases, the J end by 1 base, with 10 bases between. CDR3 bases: TGTGCCAGCAGCGTAGCCCAGGGTGAGAACACTGAAGCTTTCTTT. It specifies CASSVAQGENTEAFF.

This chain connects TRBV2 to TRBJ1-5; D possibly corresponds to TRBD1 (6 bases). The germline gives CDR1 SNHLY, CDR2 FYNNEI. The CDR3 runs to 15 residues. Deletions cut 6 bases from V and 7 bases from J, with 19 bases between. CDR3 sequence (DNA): TGTGCCAGCAGGACCACGGACAGTCCCAGGCAGCCCCAGCATTTT. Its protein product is CASRTTDSPRQPQHF.

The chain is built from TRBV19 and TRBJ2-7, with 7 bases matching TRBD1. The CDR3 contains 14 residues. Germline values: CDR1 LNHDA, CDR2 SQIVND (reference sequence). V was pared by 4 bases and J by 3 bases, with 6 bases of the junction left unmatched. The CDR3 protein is CASSTTGYNYEQYF. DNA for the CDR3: TGTGCCAGTAGTACGACAGGGTACAACTACGAGCAGTACTTC. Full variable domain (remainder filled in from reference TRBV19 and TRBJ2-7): DGGITQSPKYLFRKEGQNVTLSCEQNLNHDAMYWYRQDPGQGLRLIYYSQIVNDFQKGDIAEGYSVSREKKESFPLTVTSAQKNPTAFYLCASSTTGYNYEQYFGPGTRLTVT.

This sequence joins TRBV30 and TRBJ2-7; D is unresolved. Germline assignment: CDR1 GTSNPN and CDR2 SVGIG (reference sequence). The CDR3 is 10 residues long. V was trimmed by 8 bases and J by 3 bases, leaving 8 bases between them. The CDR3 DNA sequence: TGTGCCCTTGGCAACTACGAGCAGTACTTC. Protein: CALGNYEQYF.

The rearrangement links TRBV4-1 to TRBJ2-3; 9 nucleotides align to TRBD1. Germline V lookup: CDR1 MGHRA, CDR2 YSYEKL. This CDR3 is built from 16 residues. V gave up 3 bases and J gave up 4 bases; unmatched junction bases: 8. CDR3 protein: CASSQPGTGRPDTQYF. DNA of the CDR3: TGCGCCAGCAGCCAGCCTGGGACAGGGAGGCCAGATACGCAGTATTTT.

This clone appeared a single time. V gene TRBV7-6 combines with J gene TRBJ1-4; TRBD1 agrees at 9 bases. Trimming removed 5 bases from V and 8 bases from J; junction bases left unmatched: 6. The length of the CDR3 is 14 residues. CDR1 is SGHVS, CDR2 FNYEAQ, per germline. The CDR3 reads CASSGGQGSEKLFF. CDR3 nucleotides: TGTGCCAGCAGCGGGGGACAGGGTAGCGAAAAACTGTTTTTT.